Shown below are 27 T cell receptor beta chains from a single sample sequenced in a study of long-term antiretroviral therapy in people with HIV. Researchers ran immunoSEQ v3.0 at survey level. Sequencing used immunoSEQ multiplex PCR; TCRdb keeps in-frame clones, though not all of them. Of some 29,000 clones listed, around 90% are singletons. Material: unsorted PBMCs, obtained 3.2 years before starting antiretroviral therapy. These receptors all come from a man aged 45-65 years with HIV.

This chain's CDR3 is CASTIPASGGEETQYF. The CDR3 region has the DNA TGTGCCAGCACCATCCCTGCTAGCGGGGGGGAAGAGACCCAGTACTTC. The genes are TRBV5-4 and TRBJ2-5; TRBD2 aligns across 12 bases. The junction had 9 bases not matched to a gene; V was cut back by 6 bases and J by 3 bases. The length of the CDR3 is 16 residues. The germline gives CDR1 SGHNT, CDR2 YYREEE (reference sequence).

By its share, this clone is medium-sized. Here the CDR3 reads CASSLAPGLVLTGELFF. CDR3 DNA: TGTGCCAGCAGCTTAGCTCCGGGACTAGTACTCACCGGGGAGCTGTTTTTT. The chain employs TRBV11-2 and TRBJ2-2, with 8 positions matching TRBD2. Germline V gives CDR1 SGHAT, CDR2 FQNNGV. V trimming: 1 base; J trimming: 4 bases; junction bases outside the gene matches: 8. The CDR3 extends over 17 amino acids.

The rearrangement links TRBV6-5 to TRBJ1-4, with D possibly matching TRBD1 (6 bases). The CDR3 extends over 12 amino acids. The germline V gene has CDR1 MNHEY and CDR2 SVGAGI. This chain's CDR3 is CPPGGAYEKLFF. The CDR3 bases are TGTCCTCCCGGGGGGGCTTACGAAAAACTGTTTTTT.

The DNA for the CDR3 is TGCGCCAGCAGCCAAGTGGCTAGCGGGGAAACAGATACGCAGTATTTT. Translated, it gives CASSQVASGETDTQYF. The chain uses TRBV4-3 and TRBJ2-3; 9 bases are a match to TRBD2. The CDR3 runs to 16 residues. V lost 1 base and J lost 3; bases outside the gene matches: 5. CDR1 and CDR2 from the germline V gene are LGHNA and YSLEER.

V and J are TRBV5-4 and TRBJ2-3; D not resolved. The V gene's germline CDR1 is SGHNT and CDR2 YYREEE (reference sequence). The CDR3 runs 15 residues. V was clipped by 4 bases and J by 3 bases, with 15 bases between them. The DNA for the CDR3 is TGTGCCAGCAGCCCCCCGCCGCCGGGTACAGATACGCAGTATTTT. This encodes CASSPPPPGTDTQYF.

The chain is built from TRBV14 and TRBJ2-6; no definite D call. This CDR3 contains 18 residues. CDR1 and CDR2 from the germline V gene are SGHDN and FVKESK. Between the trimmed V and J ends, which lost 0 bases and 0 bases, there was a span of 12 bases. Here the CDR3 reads CASSQDPRLGSGANVLTF. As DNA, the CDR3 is TGTGCCAGCAGCCAAGACCCCCGTCTAGGCTCTGGGGCCAACGTCCTGACTTTC.

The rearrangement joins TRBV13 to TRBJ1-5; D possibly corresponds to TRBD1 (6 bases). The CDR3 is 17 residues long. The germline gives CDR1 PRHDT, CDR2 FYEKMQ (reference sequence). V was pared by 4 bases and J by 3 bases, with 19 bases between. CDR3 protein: CASSSRTDGYYNQPQHF. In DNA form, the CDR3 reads TGTGCCAGCAGCTCCCGGACAGATGGTTACTACAATCAGCCCCAGCATTTT.

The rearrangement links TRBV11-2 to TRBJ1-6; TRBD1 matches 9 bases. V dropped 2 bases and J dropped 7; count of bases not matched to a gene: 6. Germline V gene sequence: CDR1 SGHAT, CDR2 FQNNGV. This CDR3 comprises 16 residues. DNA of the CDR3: TGTGCCAGCAGCTTATTCACAGGGGGCAGAAATTCACCCCTCCACTTT. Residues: CASSLFTGGRNSPLHF.

For the CDR3, the DNA is TGTGCCAGCAGCTTGGCCGACTTTTCCTACGAGCAGTACTTC. Translation: CASSLADFSYEQYF. The chain links TRBV5-5 to TRBJ2-7; D gene unclear. The CDR3 is 14 amino acids. V lost 0 bases and J lost 1, with 8 bases in between. The germline CDR1 and CDR2 sequences are SGHKS and YYEKEE (reference sequence).

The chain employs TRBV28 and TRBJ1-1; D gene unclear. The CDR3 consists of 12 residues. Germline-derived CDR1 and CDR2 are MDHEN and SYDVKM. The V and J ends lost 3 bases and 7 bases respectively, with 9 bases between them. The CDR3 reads CASSLVGSEAFF. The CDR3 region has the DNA TGTGCCAGCAGTTTGGTAGGGAGTGAAGCTTTCTTT. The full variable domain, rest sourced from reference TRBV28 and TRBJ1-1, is DVKVTQSSRYLVKRTGEKVFLECVQDMDHENMFWYRQDPGLGLRLIYFSYDVKMKEKGDIPEGYSVSREKKERFSLILESASTNQTSMYLCASSLVGSEAFFGQGTRLTVV.

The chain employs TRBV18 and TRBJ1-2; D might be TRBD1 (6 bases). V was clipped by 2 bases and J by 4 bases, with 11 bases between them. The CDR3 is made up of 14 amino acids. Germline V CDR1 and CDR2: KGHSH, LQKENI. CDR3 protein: CASSPDADSYGYTF. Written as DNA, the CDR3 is TGTGCCAGCTCACCAGACGCGGACAGCTATGGCTACACCTTC.

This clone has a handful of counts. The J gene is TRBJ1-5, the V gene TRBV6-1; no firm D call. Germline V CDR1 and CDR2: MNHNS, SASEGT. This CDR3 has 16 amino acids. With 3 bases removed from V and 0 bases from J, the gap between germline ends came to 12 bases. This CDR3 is CASSDIGGYSNQPQHF. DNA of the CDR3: TGTGCCAGCAGTGATATCGGTGGTTATAGCAATCAGCCCCAGCATTTT.

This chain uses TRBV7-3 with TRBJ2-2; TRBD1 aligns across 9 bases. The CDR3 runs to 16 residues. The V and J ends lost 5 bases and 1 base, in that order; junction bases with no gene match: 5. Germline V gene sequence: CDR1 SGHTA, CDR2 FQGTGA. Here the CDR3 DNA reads TGTGCCAGCAGCCTGCTGGGACAGGGGAACACCGGGGAGCTGTTTTTT. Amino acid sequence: CASSLLGQGNTGELFF. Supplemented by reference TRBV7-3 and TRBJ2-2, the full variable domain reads GAGVSQTPSNKVTEKGKYVELRCDPISGHTALYWYRQSLGQGPEFLIYFQGTGAADDSGLPNDRFFAVRPEGSVSTLKIQRTERGDSAVYLCASSLLGQGNTGELFFGEGSRLTVL.

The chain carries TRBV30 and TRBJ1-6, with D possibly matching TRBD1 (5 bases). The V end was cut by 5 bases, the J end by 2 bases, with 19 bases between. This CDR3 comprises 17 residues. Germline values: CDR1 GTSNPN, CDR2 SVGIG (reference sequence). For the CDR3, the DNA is TGTGCCTGGGCCAAAGGGGCAGGTCCGGCCTATAATTCACCCCTCCACTTT. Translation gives CAWAKGAGPAYNSPLHF.

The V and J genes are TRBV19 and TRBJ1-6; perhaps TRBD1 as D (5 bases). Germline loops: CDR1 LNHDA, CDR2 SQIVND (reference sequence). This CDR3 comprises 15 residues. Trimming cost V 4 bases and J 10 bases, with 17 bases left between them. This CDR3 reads CASSTPDSLESPLHF. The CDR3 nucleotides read TGTGCCAGTAGTACACCCGACAGTTTGGAATCACCCCTCCACTTT.

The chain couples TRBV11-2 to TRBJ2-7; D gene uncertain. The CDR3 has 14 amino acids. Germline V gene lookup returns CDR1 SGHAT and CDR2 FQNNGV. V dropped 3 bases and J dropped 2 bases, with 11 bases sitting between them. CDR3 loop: CASSFRNSPYEQYF. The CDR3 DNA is TGTGCCAGCAGCTTTCGAAACTCCCCCTACGAGCAGTACTTC.

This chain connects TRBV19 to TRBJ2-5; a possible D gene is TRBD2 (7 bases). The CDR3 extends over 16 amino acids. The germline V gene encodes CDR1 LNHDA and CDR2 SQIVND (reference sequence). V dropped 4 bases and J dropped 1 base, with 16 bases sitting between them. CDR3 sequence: CASSTGRRGGQETQYF. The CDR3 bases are TGTGCCAGTAGTACAGGTCGAAGGGGGGGCCAAGAGACCCAGTACTTC.

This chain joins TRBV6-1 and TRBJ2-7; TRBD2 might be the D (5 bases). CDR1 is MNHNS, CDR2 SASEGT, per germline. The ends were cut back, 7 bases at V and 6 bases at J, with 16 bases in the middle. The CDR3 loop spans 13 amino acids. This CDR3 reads CASIGGSAVEQYF. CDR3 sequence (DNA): TGTGCCAGCATTGGAGGCTCCGCCGTCGAGCAGTACTTC.

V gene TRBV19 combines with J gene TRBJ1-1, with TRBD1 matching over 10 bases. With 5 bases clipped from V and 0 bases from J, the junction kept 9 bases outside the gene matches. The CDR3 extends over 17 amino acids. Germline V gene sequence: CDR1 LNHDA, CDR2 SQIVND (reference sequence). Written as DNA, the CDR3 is TGTGCCAGTAGTCCCCTGGACAGGGGGATTATGAACACTGAAGCTTTCTTT. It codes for CASSPLDRGIMNTEAFF. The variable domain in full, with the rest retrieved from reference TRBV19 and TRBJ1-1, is DGGITQSPKYLFRKEGQNVTLSCEQNLNHDAMYWYRQDPGQGLRLIYYSQIVNDFQKGDIAEGYSVSREKKESFPLTVTSAQKNPTAFYLCASSPLDRGIMNTEAFFGQGTRLTVV.

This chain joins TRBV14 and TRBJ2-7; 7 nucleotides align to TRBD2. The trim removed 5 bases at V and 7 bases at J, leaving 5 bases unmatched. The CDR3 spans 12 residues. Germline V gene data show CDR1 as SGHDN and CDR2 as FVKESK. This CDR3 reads CASSFAGREQYF. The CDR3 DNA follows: TGTGCCAGCAGCTTCGCCGGGAGGGAGCAGTACTTC.

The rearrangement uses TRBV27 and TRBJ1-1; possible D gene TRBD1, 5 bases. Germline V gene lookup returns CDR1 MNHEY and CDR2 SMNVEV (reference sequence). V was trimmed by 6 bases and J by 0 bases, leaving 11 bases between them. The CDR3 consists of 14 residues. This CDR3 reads CASSLTDLNTEAFF. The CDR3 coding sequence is TGTGCCAGCAGCCTGACAGATCTGAACACTGAAGCTTTCTTT.

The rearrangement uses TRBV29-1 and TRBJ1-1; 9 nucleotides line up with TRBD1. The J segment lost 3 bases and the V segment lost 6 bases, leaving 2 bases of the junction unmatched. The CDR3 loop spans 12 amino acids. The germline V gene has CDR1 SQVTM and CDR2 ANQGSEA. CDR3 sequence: CSVGDRDTEAFF. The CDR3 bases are TGCAGCGTCGGGGACAGGGACACTGAAGCTTTCTTT.

The CDR3 sequence: CASSLMGLAGAYQETQYF. CDR3 in DNA: TGTGCCAGCAGCCTCATGGGACTAGCGGGGGCTTACCAAGAGACCCAGTACTTC. The chain uses TRBV7-9 and TRBJ2-5; 14 positions agree with TRBD2. Looked up from germline, CDR1 is SEHNR and CDR2 is FQNEAQ (reference sequence). The CDR3 has 18 residues. After removal of 5 bases from V and 0 bases from J, the junction contained 8 bases not matched to a gene.

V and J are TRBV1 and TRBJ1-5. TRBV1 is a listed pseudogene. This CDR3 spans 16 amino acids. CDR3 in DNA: TGCACCAGCAGCCAAGATCGAGGCAGGAGAAATCAGCCCCAGCATTTT. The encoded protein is CTSSQDRGRRNQPQHF.

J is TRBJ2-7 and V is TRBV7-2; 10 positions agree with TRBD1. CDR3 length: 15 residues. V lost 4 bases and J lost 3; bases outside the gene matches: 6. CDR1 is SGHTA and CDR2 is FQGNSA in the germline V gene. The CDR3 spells CASSSKRDRGYEQYF. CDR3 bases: TGTGCCAGCAGCTCAAAGCGGGACAGGGGCTACGAGCAGTACTTC. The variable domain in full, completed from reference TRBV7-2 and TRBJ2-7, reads GAGVSQSPSNKVTEKGKDVELRCDPISGHTALYWYRQSLGQGLEFLIYFQGNSAPDKSGLPSDRFSAERTGGSVSTLTIQRTQQEDSAVYLCASSSKRDRGYEQYFGPGTRLTVT.

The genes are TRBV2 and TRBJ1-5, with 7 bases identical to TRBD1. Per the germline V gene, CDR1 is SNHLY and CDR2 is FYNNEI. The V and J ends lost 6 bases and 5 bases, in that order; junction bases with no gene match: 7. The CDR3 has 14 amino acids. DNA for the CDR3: TGTGCCAGCAGAGATGACAGGGAACATCAGCCCCAGCATTTT. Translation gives CASRDDREHQPQHF.

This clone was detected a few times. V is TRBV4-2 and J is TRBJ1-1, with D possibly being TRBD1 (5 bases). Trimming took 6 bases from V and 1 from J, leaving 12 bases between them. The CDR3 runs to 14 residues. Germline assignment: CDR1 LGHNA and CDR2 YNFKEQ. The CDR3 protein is CASSPGRENTEAFF. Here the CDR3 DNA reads TGTGCCAGCAGTCCCGGCAGGGAGAACACTGAAGCTTTCTTT.